This record looks at one TCR beta chain sequence and its context. The sample's time point: blood at routine non-recurrence follow-up after resection. Whole RNA, which was extracted from tumor, nontumor lung tissue or frozen PBMC, was sequenced without any cell sorting. This record belongs to a study of spatial heterogeneity in lung cancer. Across the whole study: Donors were approximately 70 untreated early-stage non-small cell lung cancer patients.

TCRdb called the 5' RACE reads again in MiXCR, with one record for every CDR3 protein. The data contain over 45,000 distinct CDR3 sequences, around 11% of them singletons. This receptor was identified in a male donor with early-stage non-small cell lung cancer. The material sequenced was PBMCs, taken at follow-up.

The CDR3 DNA reads TGCGCCAGCAGTCTTGACCCCAACACCGGGGAGCTGTTTTTT. This sequence encodes CASSLDPNTGELFF. The chain joins TRBV5-1 to TRBJ2-2; unclear D gene. V was cut by 5 bases and J by 2 bases, with 10 bases left in between. The CDR3 consists of 14 residues. Germline assignment: CDR1 SGHRS and CDR2 YFSETQ.